A selection of T cell receptor beta chains follows, all from one sample in a study of beta chain features in type 1 diabetes. The table came from immunoSEQ multiplex PCR; TCRdb's copy has only in-frame clones and leaves some out. The repertoire holds about 400,000 clones, with around 12% as singletons. The sequenced material came from naive CD4+ T cells from blood. Receptors originate from a woman younger than 35 with type 1 diabetes. Each CDR3 is given with its conserved first and last residue. Fields, in order: V gene, CDR3 length, J gene, CDR3 protein.

>TRBV7-2|14|TRBJ2-7
CASSVGQGPYEQYF
>TRBV4-1|16|TRBJ2-3
CASSQEVAYSTDTQYF
>TRBV7-9|12|TRBJ2-1
CASSLAGYEQFF
>TRBV6-5|14|TRBJ2-3
CASSLSANTDTQYF
>TRBV11-2|13|TRBJ2-3
CASSLGAGGTQYF
>TRBV5-1|14|TRBJ1-5
CASSIRGRGEPQHF
>TRBV7-2|18|TRBJ2-7
CASSLVGAGAPTSYEQYF
>TRBV11-2|13|TRBJ2-1
CASSAGLYNEQFF
>TRBV28|14|TRBJ2-7
CASRGTGAADEQYF
>TRBV5-6|16|TRBJ2-1
CASSLDLAGDYNEQFF
>TRBV7-2|15|TRBJ2-1
CASSSRAGDFNEQFF
>TRBV7-3|17|TRBJ2-1
CASSNLPGTSVPNEQFF
>TRBV7-2|14|TRBJ2-5
CASSAGGPQETQYF
>TRBV5-1|13|TRBJ2-7
CASRRDLSYEQYF
>TRBV7-2|17|TRBJ2-3
CASSLKTGTHGTDTQYF
>TRBV19|16|TRBJ1-5
CASSGGGSRSNQPQHF
>TRBV6-6|12|TRBJ2-7
CASTAIASEQYF
>TRBV9|14|TRBJ1-2
CASSPNSPGGGYTF
>TRBV7-2|14|TRBJ2-2
CASDAGRHSGELFF
>TRBV27|14|TRBJ1-5
CASSLNLGNQPQHF
>TRBV5-1|14|TRBJ2-2
CASSTPGGTGELFF
>TRBV9|13|TRBJ2-5
CASSVGREETQYF
>TRBV7-8|16|TRBJ2-3
CASSLNRLAASDTQYF
>TRBV19|15|TRBJ1-5
CASSRSGARNQPQHF
>TRBV7-9|15|TRBJ2-3
CASSSGDRSTDTQYF
>TRBV2|14|TRBJ2-5
CASRTSGSRQTQYF
>TRBV5-1|13|TRBJ2-7
CASSLDRVSEQYF
>TRBV30|12|TRBJ2-5
CAWSRGLETQYF
>TRBV19|14|TRBJ2-5
CASSPTGTSETQYF
>TRBV29-1|13|TRBJ1-1
CSVGSGGRTEAFF
>TRBV19|14|TRBJ1-1
CASSPQQNGYEAFF
>TRBV11-1|15|TRBJ2-3
CASSLASGVGDTQYF
>TRBV7-3|14|TRBJ2-5
CASSLGPTVETQYF
>TRBV7-9|14|TRBJ2-1
CASSTTSANNEQFF
>TRBV27|15|TRBJ1-1
CASSLSRDRDTEAFF
>TRBV4-3|14|TRBJ2-4
CASSEQYPKNIQYF
>TRBV6-6|13|TRBJ2-1
CASSYPEYNEQFF
>TRBV7-2|13|TRBJ1-6
CASSLSFDSPLHF
>TRBV6-1|12|TRBJ1-2
CASGGGYYGYTF
>TRBV14|13|TRBJ2-7
CASSLAGAFEQYF
>TRBV18|13|TRBJ1-1
CASSKVEGTEAFF
>TRBV19|15|TRBJ1-2
CASLQVERGTYGYTF
>TRBV7-2|15|TRBJ2-2
CASSGWTGSIGELFF
>TRBV25-1|14|TRBJ2-1
CASSEDFPGGEQFF
>TRBV9|15|TRBJ2-1
CASSETGGYYNEQFF